This T cell receptor (beta chain) was profiled in a study of radiation and T cells in renal cell carcinoma. On this clone itself: The target antigen is unknown.

Study-wide results and caveats: From baseline, blood top tumor clonotypes peaked at 2 weeks post-radiation.

Time point denoted: blood 4 weeks post-SBRT, at nephrectomy. The treatment: 15 Gy SBRT to primary tumor, nephrectomy 4 weeks later. After SBRT, blood was collected at 2 and 4 weeks, plus baseline. Clear cell pathology was present in this patient's renal cell carcinoma. The CDR3 contains 17 residues. Trimming took off 1 base at V and 0 bases at J, with 13 bases between the two ends. Germline-derived CDR1 and CDR2 are SGHTS and YDEGEE. Sequenced by immunoSEQ multiplex PCR; TCRdb stores in-frame clones only, minus some. The data contain more than 60,000 clones, 70% to 90% of them singletons. Specimen: blood, collected from a patient whose treatment included radiotherapy and nephrectomy. The chain uses TRBV5-8 and TRBJ1-4; D unresolved. This receptor was taken from a woman aged 55 to 70 with renal cell carcinoma. CDR3 in DNA: TGTGCCAGCAGCTTGTGGATTTCATTAACAACTAATGAAAAACTGTTTTTT. Its protein product is CASSLWISLTTNEKLFF. Supplemented by reference TRBV5-8 and TRBJ1-4, the full variable domain reads EAGVTQSPTHLIKTRGQQATLRCSPISGHTSVYWYQQALGLGLQFLLWYDEGEERNRGNFPPRFSGRQFPNYSSELNVNALELEDSALYLCASSLWISLTTNEKLFFGSGTQLSVL.